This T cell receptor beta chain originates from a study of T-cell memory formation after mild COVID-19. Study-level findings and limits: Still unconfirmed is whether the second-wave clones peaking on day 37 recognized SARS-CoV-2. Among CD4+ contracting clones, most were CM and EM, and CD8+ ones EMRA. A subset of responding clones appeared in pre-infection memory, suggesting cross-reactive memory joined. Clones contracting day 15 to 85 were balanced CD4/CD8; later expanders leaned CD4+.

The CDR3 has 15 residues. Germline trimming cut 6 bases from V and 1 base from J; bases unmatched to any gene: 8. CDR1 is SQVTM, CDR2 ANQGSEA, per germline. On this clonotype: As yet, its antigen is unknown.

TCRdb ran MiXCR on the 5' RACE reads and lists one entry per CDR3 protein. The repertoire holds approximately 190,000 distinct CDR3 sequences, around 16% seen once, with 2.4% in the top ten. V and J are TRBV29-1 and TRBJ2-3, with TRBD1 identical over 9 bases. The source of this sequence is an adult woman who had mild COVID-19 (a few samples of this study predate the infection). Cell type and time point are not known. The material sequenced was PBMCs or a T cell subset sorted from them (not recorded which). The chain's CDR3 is CSVLQGAQGTDTQYF. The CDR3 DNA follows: TGCAGCGTCCTACAGGGGGCGCAGGGCACAGATACGCAGTATTTT.